This is a list of T cell receptor beta chains from one sample in a study of blood T cell repertoires in COVID-19. Method: immunoSEQ multiplex PCR; TCRdb's copy keeps in-frame clones and lacks some. Of about 180,000 clones in the sample, 65% to 90% were seen once. What was sequenced was peripheral blood. The receptors shown here come from a human donor in a cohort sampled during active COVID-19. Each CDR3 is given without its conserved first and last residue. The D gene is left open where the match is weak. Clone size appears in some rows only: once, few, many, or a class for an expanded clone.

j_call,v_call,d_call,clone_size,cdr3_aa
TRBJ1-6,TRBV9,NA,NA,ASSVEPGENSPLH
TRBJ2-3,TRBV19,NA,NA,ASSHPGLTDTQY
TRBJ2-6,TRBV20-1,NA,once,SASGRSSGANVLT
TRBJ1-1,TRBV28,NA,NA,ASSGTVSEAF
TRBJ2-7,TRBV5-4,NA,NA,ASSLRSLRGGYEQY
TRBJ2-7,TRBV28,NA,NA,ASSLKGIDKQY
TRBJ2-3,TRBV27,NA,NA,ASGAVGTDTQY
TRBJ2-1,TRBV9,TRBD2,NA,ASSATGEPSGRGDEQF
TRBJ2-2,TRBV6-2/TRBV6-3,TRBD2,few,ASSYGSLLAGVPGELF
TRBJ1-1,TRBV4-2,TRBD1,NA,ASSQAEVDRMNTEAF
TRBJ2-7,TRBV4-2,TRBD2,NA,ASILDLGGGYEQY
TRBJ1-2,TRBV6-6,TRBD1,NA,ASSRIPGTGGYGYT
TRBJ2-1,TRBV11-3,TRBD2,NA,ASKTSGGVNEQF
TRBJ2-5,TRBV10-1,NA,NA,ASSENTETQY
TRBJ1-1,TRBV7-9,NA,NA,ASSPRAGKDTEAF
TRBJ2-3,TRBV24-1,TRBD2,NA,ATSGLDYPGLAGAADTQY
TRBJ1-3,TRBV6-1,NA,few,ASSERGGGSGNTIY
TRBJ2-3,TRBV5-1,NA,NA,ATSDTSTDTQY
TRBJ2-7,TRBV19,NA,NA,ASSIRRAGGALYEQY
TRBJ2-3,TRBV19,TRBD1,once,ASSTADREFDTQY
TRBJ2-7,TRBV5-1,NA,NA,ASSLGSSAGLTYEQY
TRBJ2-5,TRBV6-1,TRBD2,NA,ASSEGWASGPQETQY
TRBJ1-2,TRBV19,NA,few,ASSMQGWYGYT
TRBJ2-5,TRBV7-9,NA,NA,ASSLDVSLRETQY
TRBJ2-7,TRBV5-4,TRBD2,NA,ASSWGTSGNYEQY
TRBJ2-1,TRBV2,TRBD2,once,ASRVTSANEQF
TRBJ2-6,TRBV4-1,NA,NA,ASSHPGGIGANVLT